These 28 T cell receptor beta chains were sequenced from one sample in a study of T-cell reconstitution after alpha-beta-depleted transplantation in children. Unique molecular identifiers were incorporated into the prepared TCRbeta library. From the PCR reads, TCRdb called clonotypes with MiXCR, one entry per CDR3 protein. The sample holds roughly 220,000 distinct CDR3 sequences, 7% to 9% seen once. The sequencing used PBMCs, mostly from graft donor cells, collected 360 days after TCRalphabeta/CD19-depleted stem cell transplant. The receptors here all came from a male patient aged 2 to 9 who had a stem cell transplant for acute myeloid leukemia, so the T cells may come from the graft donor.

This clonotype was counted a few times. V is TRBV20-1 and J is TRBJ1-3; 8 bases line up with TRBD1. V lost 0 bases to trimming and J lost 3 bases; unmatched junction nucleotides: 4. The length of the CDR3 is 15 residues. Germline V gene sequence: CDR1 DFQATT, CDR2 SNEGSKA (reference sequence). The CDR3 loop reads CSAREGQAFGNTIYF. The CDR3 bases are TGCAGTGCTAGAGAGGGACAGGCCTTTGGAAACACCATATATTTT.

This clonotype has ten or more counts. The CDR3, as DNA: TGTGCCAGCAGTTTGGGGTCTACTAGCGGACAAGAGACCCAGTACTTC. Translating gives CASSLGSTSGQETQYF. This sequence joins TRBV12-3 or TRBV12-4 and TRBJ2-5, with 8 bases identical to TRBD2. CDR3 length equals 16 residues. V lost 3 bases, J lost 2 bases, and 8 bases stayed unmatched.

This clonotype was seen a few times. The gene calls are TRBV21-1 and TRBJ2-7; the table's D call of TRBD2 was not tested on the DNA. TRBV21-1 is a documented pseudogene. This CDR3 is 18 amino acids long. The CDR3 protein is CASSKRWIGTSVSYEQYV. For the CDR3, the DNA is TGTGCCAGCAGCAAAAGATGGATAGGGACGAGCGTCTCCTACGAGCAGTACGTC.

This clonotype was picked up many times. The chain employs TRBV11-2 and TRBJ1-1, with TRBD1 as a possible D gene (6 bases). Per the germline V gene, CDR1 is SGHAT and CDR2 is FQNNGV. The CDR3 is made up of 15 amino acids. The V and J ends lost 1 base and 8 bases respectively, with 17 bases between them. The chain's CDR3 is CASSLGVRGAQEAFF. Written as DNA, the CDR3 is TGTGCCAGCAGCTTAGGGGTACGGGGGGCGCAGGAAGCTTTCTTT.

This clonotype was recorded many times. The chain joins TRBV20-1 to TRBJ2-5; no reliable D call. Between the trimmed V and J ends, which lost 6 bases and 2 bases, there was a span of 13 bases. This CDR3 comprises 13 residues. The V gene's germline CDR1 is DFQATT and CDR2 SNEGSKA (reference sequence). The DNA of the CDR3 is TGCAGTGCCGCCGATCCAAGACAAGAGACCCAGTACTTC. It translates to CSAADPRQETQYF.

As to this clonotype: At one end the junction does not follow the germline gene, possibly because of a read error. V gene TRBV12-3 or TRBV12-4 combines with J gene TRBJ1-1, with D tentatively TRBD1 (6 bases). This CDR3 is built from 12 residues. CDR3 nucleotides: TGTGCCAGCAGTTTAGACGGTAGGGGGGAATGGTTT. The encoded protein is CASSLDGRGEWF.

The chain couples TRBV6-5 to TRBJ1-2; 7 bases line up with TRBD1. CDR3 length equals 13 residues. Germline CDR1 and CDR2: MNHEY and SVGAGI. Trimming cost V 2 bases and J 8 bases; bases outside gene matches: 5. The CDR3, as DNA: TGTGCCAGCAGTTACGACAGGGCGTCGGGCTACACCTTC. As protein: CASSYDRASGYTF.

This chain links TRBV20-1 with TRBJ2-1, with 10 bases lining up with TRBD1. Germline trimming cut 0 bases from V and 8 bases from J; bases unmatched to any gene: 7. Germline V lookup: CDR1 DFQATT, CDR2 SNEGSKA (reference sequence). The CDR3 spans 15 residues. CDR3 in DNA: TGCAGTGCTAGAGAATGGACAGGGGGGAGGGATGAGCAGTTCTTC. Protein sequence: CSAREWTGGRDEQFF.

This clonotype was counted at least ten times. The chain recombines TRBV7-2 with TRBJ2-1, with TRBD2 matching over 13 bases. In germline, CDR1 is SGHTA, CDR2 FQGNSA. J lost 6 bases, V lost 4 bases, and 3 bases had no gene match. The CDR3 runs 15 residues. CDR3 sequence: CASSSGLAGANEQFF. The CDR3 DNA is TGTGCCAGCAGCTCCGGACTAGCGGGAGCCAATGAGCAGTTCTTC.

This clonotype was recorded a few times. The CDR3 sequence: CSALERETYEQYF. CDR3 sequence (DNA): TGCAGTGCCCTCGAGAGGGAAACCTACGAGCAGTACTTC. The chain recombines TRBV20-1 with TRBJ2-7; tentative D call: TRBD2 (5 bases). CDR1 and CDR2 from the germline V gene are DFQATT and SNEGSKA (reference sequence). Trimming removed 6 bases from V and 2 bases from J, with 14 bases in between. The CDR3 runs 13 residues.

In this sample, this clonotype turned up a few times. This chain's CDR3 is CASSLFRVLTDTQYF. The DNA of the CDR3 is TGTGCCAGCAGTTTATTCCGGGTTTTGACAGATACGCAGTATTTT. This rearrangement joins TRBV12-3 or TRBV12-4 to TRBJ2-3; the D is unclear. CDR3 size: 15 residues. The V and J ends lost 2 bases and 3 bases respectively, with 12 bases between them.

In its sample, this clonotype was seen a few times. The chain uses TRBV6-1 and TRBJ1-2; D unclear. CDR1 is MNHNS, CDR2 SASEGT, per germline. The CDR3 consists of 13 residues. The ends were cut back, 5 bases at V and 3 bases at J, with 10 bases in the middle. The CDR3 spells CASSQRQDYGYTF. The CDR3 nucleotides are TGTGCCAGCAGTCAAAGGCAGGACTATGGCTACACCTTC.

This clonotype occurred a few times. The V gene is TRBV15, the J gene TRBJ2-5, with 7 positions matching TRBD1. This CDR3 is built from 16 residues. CDR1 and CDR2 from the germline V gene are LNHNV and YYDKDF (reference sequence). V lost 3 bases, J lost 0 bases, and 7 bases stayed unmatched. CDR3 in amino acids: CATSSPGQAHQETQYF. The CDR3 region has the DNA TGTGCCACCAGCAGTCCCGGACAGGCACACCAAGAGACCCAGTACTTC.

A few counts support this clonotype. V usage is TRBV20-1 and J usage is TRBJ2-1; TRBD1 aligns across 9 bases. V dropped 5 bases and J dropped 8; count of bases not matched to a gene: 4. The CDR3 runs 12 residues. Germline CDR1 and CDR2: DFQATT and SNEGSKA (reference sequence). The CDR3 DNA follows: TGCAGTGCTTGGGACAGGGAGGATGAGCAGTTCTTC. Encoded protein: CSAWDREDEQFF.

This clonotype was counted between two and nine times. The chain combines TRBV7-3 with TRBJ1-3; 9 bases match TRBD1. The germline V gene encodes CDR1 SGHTA and CDR2 FQGTGA. After removal of 1 base from V and 4 bases from J, the junction contained 8 bases not matched to a gene. This CDR3 contains 17 residues. DNA of the CDR3: TGTGCCAGCAGCTTAAGGGGACAGGGAACAATCGGAAACACCATATATTTT. Amino acids: CASSLRGQGTIGNTIYF. The full variable domain, rest sourced from reference TRBV7-3 and TRBJ1-3, is GAGVSQTPSNKVTEKGKYVELRCDPISGHTALYWYRQSLGQGPEFLIYFQGTGAADDSGLPNDRFFAVRPEGSVSTLKIQRTERGDSAVYLCASSLRGQGTIGNTIYFGEGSWLTVV.

This clonotype has ten or more counts. The genes are TRBV12-3 or TRBV12-4 and TRBJ2-7, with D unclear. Trimming pared 1 base from V and 1 base from J, leaving 8 bases between. This CDR3 spans 14 amino acids. The CDR3 DNA reads TGTGCCAGCAGTTTAGGCGGAACTTCCTACGAGCAGTACTTC. It specifies CASSLGGTSYEQYF.

This clonotype came up many times. This CDR3 is CSASVLNYGYTF. CDR3 in DNA: TGCAGTGCCTCGGTCCTGAACTATGGCTACACCTTC. This chain connects TRBV20-1 to TRBJ1-2; D remains ambiguous. V was trimmed by 6 bases and J by 2 bases, leaving 10 bases between them. The CDR3 extends over 12 amino acids. Germline V gives CDR1 DFQATT, CDR2 SNEGSKA (reference sequence).

The chain uses TRBV5-1 and TRBJ2-1; 7 nucleotides match TRBD1. Trimming at V came to 0 bases and at J to 7 bases, leaving 22 bases not matched to a gene. This CDR3 region has 20 residues. The germline V gene has CDR1 SGHRS and CDR2 YFSETQ. The CDR3 coding sequence is TGCGCCAGCAGCTTGGCGTCGCTGAACTTGTTTGTACAGGGGTATAATGAGCAGTTCTTC. Its translation: CASSLASLNLFVQGYNEQFF.

The sample holds many counts of this clonotype. The chain joins TRBV6-5 to TRBJ2-2; TRBD1 might be the D (6 bases). The CDR3 spans 16 residues. CDR1 and CDR2 (germline): MNHEY, SVGAGI. V shed 4 bases and J shed 1 base, with 13 bases lying between them. This chain's CDR3 is CASSSTGRVNTGELFF. CDR3 coding DNA: TGTGCCAGCAGTTCGACAGGAAGAGTGAACACCGGGGAGCTGTTTTTT.

This clonotype was seen at least ten times. The rearrangement joins TRBV5-1 to TRBJ1-1; 7 bases match TRBD1. The CDR3 has 14 amino acids. From germline, CDR1 is SGHRS and CDR2 YFSETQ. With V trimmed by 7 bases and J by 5 bases, 11 bases remained unmatched. This CDR3 is CASGRQGGETEAFF. CDR3 DNA: TGCGCCAGCGGAAGACAGGGAGGAGAAACTGAAGCTTTCTTT.

V usage is TRBV12-3 or TRBV12-4 and J usage is TRBJ2-2; TRBD2 aligns across 12 bases. This CDR3 region has 15 residues. With 6 bases clipped from V and 4 bases from J, the junction kept 3 bases outside the gene matches. CDR3 coding DNA: TGTGCCAGCAGCAAGACTAGCGGGAGCACCGGGGAGCTGTTTTTT. This codes for CASSKTSGSTGELFF.

This chain connects TRBV6-2 or TRBV6-3 to TRBJ2-2, with TRBD2 identical over 14 bases. V was pared by 7 bases and J by 7 bases, with 20 bases of the junction left unmatched. The germline V gene encodes CDR1 MNHEY and CDR2 SVGEGT. This CDR3 is built from 20 residues. CDR3 residues: CASIRDRGLAGVEKVGELFF. CDR3 sequence (DNA): TGTGCCAGCATACGCGACCGGGGACTAGCGGGAGTAGAGAAGGTCGGGGAGCTGTTTTTT.

This clonotype has ten or more counts. This chain joins TRBV27 and TRBJ2-5; D might be TRBD1 (6 bases). V gave up 3 bases and J gave up 2 bases, with 13 bases separating them. The CDR3 extends over 15 amino acids. CDR1 and CDR2 from the germline V gene are MNHEY and SMNVEV (reference sequence). CDR3 amino acids: CASSLGQAGQETQYF. CDR3 bases: TGTGCCAGCAGTTTGGGACAAGCTGGACAAGAGACCCAGTACTTC.

In its sample, this clonotype was seen a few times. J is TRBJ2-1 and V is TRBV7-3; no clear D gene. This CDR3 has 13 residues. Trimming took 0 bases from V and 7 from J, leaving 7 bases between them. The germline gives CDR1 SGHTA, CDR2 FQGTGA. The CDR3 loop is CASSLTPANEQFF. CDR3 DNA: TGTGCCAGCAGCTTAACTCCCGCGAATGAGCAGTTCTTC.

In this sample, this clonotype turned up a few times. The chain combines TRBV10-1 with TRBJ2-7; 13 bases are shared with TRBD2. The ends lost 5 bases at V and 5 bases at J; junction bases unmatched: 9. The CDR3 loop spans 16 amino acids. Germline CDR1 WNHNN, CDR2 SYGVQD (reference sequence). The CDR3 region is CASSKRTSGRGHEQYF. In DNA, the CDR3 is TGCGCCAGCAGTAAGAGGACTAGCGGGAGAGGCCACGAGCAGTACTTC.

This clonotype was counted ten times or more. This rearrangement joins TRBV6-6 to TRBJ2-3, with TRBD2 as a possible D gene (5 bases). Germline CDR1 and CDR2: MNHNY and SVGAGI (reference sequence). V was shortened by 6 bases and J by 2 bases, with 9 bases between the two germline ends. There are 13 residues in the CDR3. CDR3 protein: CASRSGLTDTQYF. The CDR3 nucleotides are TGTGCCAGCAGATCCGGACTCACAGATACGCAGTATTTT.

The V and J genes are TRBV7-9 and TRBJ2-3, with D hard to call. With 4 bases removed from V and 4 bases from J, the gap between germline ends came to 9 bases. Per the germline V gene, CDR1 is SEHNR and CDR2 is FQNEAQ (reference sequence). The length of the CDR3 is 13 residues. This chain's CDR3 is CASSSGTPDTQYF. The CDR3 coding sequence is TGTGCCAGCAGCTCAGGAACCCCAGATACGCAGTATTTT.

This clonotype showed up many times. The chain combines TRBV5-1 with TRBJ1-2; no clear D gene. This CDR3 region has 13 residues. V lost 2 bases to trimming and J lost 3 bases, with 8 bases between them. Germline CDR1 SGHRS, CDR2 YFSETQ. CDR3 in amino acids: CASSLAVDYGYTF. For the CDR3, the DNA is TGCGCCAGCAGCTTAGCAGTCGACTATGGCTACACCTTC.